This T cell receptor beta chain came from a study of CD8 T cells in Susac syndrome. The sequenced target, TCR beta, came from blood CD8+ and CD4+ T cells. Reverse transcription of about 0.45 to 1 ug RNA used random hexamers. A multiplex approach, immunoSEQ multiplex PCR, amplified TCR beta CDR3 across 54 Vbeta and 13 Jbeta. TCRdb ran MiXCR on the immunoSEQ multiplex PCR reads and lists one entry per CDR3 protein. This table holds around 120,000 distinct CDR3 sequences, 90% to 95% found once. Specimen: CD4+ T cells from PBMCs. The TCR was taken from a human donor with multiple sclerosis.

The DNA for the CDR3 is TGTGCCAGCTCAGGAGTGCCCGATCATCAGCCCCAGCATTTT. Protein product: CASSGVPDHQPQHF. The chain links TRBV18 to TRBJ1-5; D gene ambiguous. CDR1 KGHSH and CDR2 LQKENI come from the germline V gene. CDR3 length: 14 residues. V was pared by 5 bases and J by 5 bases, with 13 bases between.